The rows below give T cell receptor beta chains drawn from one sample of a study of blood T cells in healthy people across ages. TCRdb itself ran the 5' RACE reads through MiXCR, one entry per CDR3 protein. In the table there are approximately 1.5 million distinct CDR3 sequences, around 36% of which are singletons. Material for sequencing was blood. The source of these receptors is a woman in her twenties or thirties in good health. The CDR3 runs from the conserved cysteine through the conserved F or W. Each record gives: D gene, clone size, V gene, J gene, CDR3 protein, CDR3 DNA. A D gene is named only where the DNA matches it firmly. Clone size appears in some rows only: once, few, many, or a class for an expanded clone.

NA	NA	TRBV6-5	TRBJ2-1	CASSQTRGSYNEQFF	TGTGCCAGCAGTCAAACTAGGGGCTCCTACAATGAGCAGTTCTTC
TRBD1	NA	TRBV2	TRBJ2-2	CASSPDRGKGTGELFF	TGTGCCAGCAGTCCCGACAGGGGAAAAGGAACCGGGGAGCTGTTTTTT
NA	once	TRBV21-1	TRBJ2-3	CASSKSRLAGWRDTQYF	TGTGCCAGCAGCAAATCTCGACTAGCGGGGTGGAGGGATACGCAGTATTTT
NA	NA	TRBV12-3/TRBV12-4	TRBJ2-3	CASSLRRVSTDAQYF	TGTGCCAGCAGTTTAAGGCGGGTGAGCACAGATGCGCAGTATTTT
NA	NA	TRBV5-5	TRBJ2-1	CASSFPLAWDNEQFF	TGTGCCAGCAGCTTCCCCCTAGCGTGGGACAATGAGCAGTTCTTC
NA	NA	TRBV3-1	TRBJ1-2	CASSQDNHHGGYTF	TGTGCCAGCAGCCAAGATAACCACCACGGAGGCTACACCTTC
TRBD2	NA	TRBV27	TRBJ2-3	CASAPGASGRPTDTQYF	TGTGCCAGCGCACCGGGGGCTAGCGGGAGGCCCACAGATACGCAGTATTTT
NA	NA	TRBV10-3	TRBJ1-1	CAISETRDNTEAFF	TGTGCCATCAGTGAGACCCGGGACAACACTGAAGCTTTCTTT
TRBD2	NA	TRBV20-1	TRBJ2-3	CSARDLSGEGDTQYF	TGCAGTGCTAGAGATTTGAGCGGGGAAGGAGATACGCAGTATTTT
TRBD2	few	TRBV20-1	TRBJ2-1	CSAKKLAGGRTPFLEQFF	TGCAGTGCCAAAAAACTAGCGGGAGGGCGGACACCCTTTTTAGAGCAGTTCTTC
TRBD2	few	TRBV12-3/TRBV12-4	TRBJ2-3	CASKSGSMGTDTQYF	TGTGCCAGCAAAAGCGGGAGTATGGGCACAGATACGCAGTATTTT
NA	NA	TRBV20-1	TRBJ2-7	CSASRDAYEQYF	TGCAGTGCTAGCAGGGATGCCTACGAGCAGTACTTC
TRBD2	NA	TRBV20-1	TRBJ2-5	CSALAVEQETQYF	TGCAGTGCTCTAGCGGTAGAGCAAGAGACCCAGTACTTC
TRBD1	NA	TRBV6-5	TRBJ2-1	CASSRQGPGEQFF	TGTGCCAGCAGTCGACAGGGTCCAGGAGAGCAGTTCTTC
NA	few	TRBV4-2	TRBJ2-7	CASSQGIMEGAYEQYF	TGTGCCAGCAGCCAAGGGATAATGGAGGGGGCTTACGAGCAGTACTTC
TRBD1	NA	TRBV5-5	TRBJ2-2	CASSSLPGQGATGELFF	TGTGCCAGCAGCTCGCTTCCGGGACAGGGGGCCACCGGGGAGCTGTTTTTT
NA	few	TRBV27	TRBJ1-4	CASRRLGGEKLFF	TGTGCCAGCAGGAGACTAGGGGGTGAAAAACTGTTTTTT
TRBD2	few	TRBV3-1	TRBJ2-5	CASSQAGTSNQETQYF	TGTGCCAGCAGCCAAGCCGGGACTAGCAACCAAGAGACCCAGTACTTC
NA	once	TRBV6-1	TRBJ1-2	CASSEPGEGYTF	TGTGCCAGCAGTGAACCTGGGGAAGGCTACACCTTT
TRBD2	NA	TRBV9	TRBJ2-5	CASSVGALAVGETQYF	TGTGCCAGCAGCGTAGGTGCACTAGCGGTAGGGGAGACCCAGTACTTC
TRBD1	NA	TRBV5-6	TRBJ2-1	CASSLMGQKYNEQFF	TGTGCCAGCAGCTTGATGGGACAGAAGTACAATGAGCAGTTCTTC
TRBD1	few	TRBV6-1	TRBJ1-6	CASSDRGKSSYNSPLHF	TGTGCCAGCAGCGACAGGGGGAAGAGCTCCTATAATTCACCCCTCCACTTT
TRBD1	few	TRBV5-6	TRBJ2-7	CASSTTGYYEQYF	TGTGCCAGCAGCACGACAGGGTACTACGAGCAGTACTTC
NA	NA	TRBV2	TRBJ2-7	CASGGPSSYEQYF	TGTGCCAGCGGGGGCCCGAGCTCCTACGAGCAGTACTTC
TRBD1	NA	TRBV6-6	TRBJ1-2	CASSAGQPHCYGYTF	TGTGCCAGCAGTGCGGGACAGCCGCATTGCTATGGCTACACCTTC
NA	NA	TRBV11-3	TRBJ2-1	CASSPGVGTLLYNEQFF	TGTGCCAGCAGCCCGGGGGTAGGGACTCTCCTCTACAATGAGCAGTTCTTC
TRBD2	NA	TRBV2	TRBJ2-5	CASLGTRFSALRQETQYF	TGTGCCAGCCTTGGGACTAGATTCTCCGCATTACGGCAAGAGACCCAGTACTTC
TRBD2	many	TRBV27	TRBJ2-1	CASSRPSGVYNEQFF	TGTGCCAGCTCCCGACCTAGCGGAGTTTACAATGAGCAGTTCTTC